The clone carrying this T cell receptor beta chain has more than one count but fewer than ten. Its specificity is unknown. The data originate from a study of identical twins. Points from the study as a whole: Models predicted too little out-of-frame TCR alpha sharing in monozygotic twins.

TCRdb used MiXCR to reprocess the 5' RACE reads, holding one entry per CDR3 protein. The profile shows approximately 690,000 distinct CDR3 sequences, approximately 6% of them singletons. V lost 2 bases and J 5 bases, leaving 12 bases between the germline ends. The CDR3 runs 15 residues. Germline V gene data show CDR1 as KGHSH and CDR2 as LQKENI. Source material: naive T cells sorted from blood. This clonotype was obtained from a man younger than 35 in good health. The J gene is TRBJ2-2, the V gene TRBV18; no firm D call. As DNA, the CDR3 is TGTGCCAGCTCACCAAGGGCAAAGACAACCGGGGAGCTGTTTTTT. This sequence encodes CASSPRAKTTGELFF.